The source of this TCR beta chain is a study of graft-versus-host responses after intestinal transplantation. TCRdb's copy holds only in-frame clones and misses some; the assay was immunoSEQ multiplex PCR. The repertoire holds some 40,000 clones, with about 90% as singletons. The germline V gene encodes CDR1 SGHRS and CDR2 YFSETQ. The germline V and J ends were trimmed by 5 bases and 0 bases, with 15 bases remaining between them. The CDR3 contains 16 residues. The specimen comprised PBMCs, sampled around 43 weeks after intestinal transplant. The TCR originated in a human patient who received an intestinal transplant, so some T cells may come from the graft donor. This sequence joins TRBV5-1 and TRBJ2-1; D is unresolved. CDR3 protein: CASRPTQSPSYNEQFF. The CDR3 bases are TGCGCCAGCAGACCCACACAGAGCCCCTCCTACAATGAGCAGTTCTTC.